Listed below are T cell receptor beta chains from one sample, sequenced in a study of T cell responses to AZD1222 COVID-19 vaccine. The assay was immunoSEQ multiplex PCR, and TCRdb's table has in-frame clones only and misses some. The sample records 75,000 to 90,000 clones, more than 90% being singletons. The material sequenced was peripheral blood, taken 28 days after the second AZD1222 dose. The receptors here all came from an adult who received the AZD1222 COVID-19 vaccine. CDR3s include the opening cysteine and the closing phenylalanine or tryptophan. Each record gives: J gene, V gene, clone size, D gene, CDR3 protein, CDR3 DNA. D genes are given only for firm matches. Expanded clones are given a class, and other clones once, few, many or no size at all.

J: TRBJ2-2; V: TRBV5-1; size: few; D: NA; CDR3: CASSSLGQTYIGELFF; DNA: TGCGCCAGCAGCTCCTTGGGGCAGACTTACATCGGGGAGCTGTTTTTT
J: TRBJ2-3; V: TRBV4-1; size: once; D: NA; CDR3: CASSQPRTRDTQYF; DNA: TGCGCCAGCAGCCAGCCTCGGACCCGAGATACGCAGTATTTT
J: TRBJ2-7; V: TRBV5-1; size: NA; D: TRBD1; CDR3: CASSVKGAQGEQYF; DNA: TGCGCCAGCAGCGTAAAGGGGGCTCAGGGGGAGCAGTACTTC
J: TRBJ2-2; V: TRBV6-7; size: NA; D: TRBD1; CDR3: CASSSTLQGAGELFF; DNA: TGTGCCAGCAGTTCGACCCTACAGGGGGCCGGGGAGCTGTTTTTT
J: TRBJ2-1; V: TRBV30; size: NA; D: TRBD2; CDR3: CAWSPAGGSYNEQFF; DNA: TGTGCCTGGAGCCCAGCGGGAGGCTCCTACAATGAGCAGTTCTTC
J: TRBJ2-1; V: TRBV24-1; size: NA; D: TRBD1; CDR3: CATSGGQGMNEQFF; DNA: TGTGCCACCAGCGGAGGACAGGGGATGAATGAGCAGTTCTTC
J: TRBJ1-1; V: TRBV5-1; size: NA; D: NA; CDR3: CASGKNGRSTEAFF; DNA: TGCGCCAGTGGTAAAAACGGGAGGAGCACTGAAGCTTTCTTT
J: TRBJ1-2; V: TRBV6-1; size: NA; D: NA; CDR3: CASSEVKNYGYTF; DNA: TGTGCCAGCAGTGAAGTTAAGAACTATGGCTACACCTTC
J: TRBJ1-1; V: TRBV7-9; size: NA; D: NA; CDR3: CASRLSNEGLTEAFF; DNA: TGTGCCAGCCGCTTGTCCAATGAGGGGCTCACTGAAGCTTTCTTT
J: TRBJ2-7; V: TRBV5-4; size: NA; D: TRBD1; CDR3: CASQLSGQLNEQYF; DNA: TGTGCCAGCCAGTTATCGGGACAGTTAAACGAGCAGTACTTC
J: TRBJ2-7; V: TRBV9; size: NA; D: NA; CDR3: CASSNSGVYEQYF; DNA: TGTGCCAGCAGCAACAGTGGGGTGTACGAGCAGTACTTC
J: TRBJ2-3; V: TRBV28; size: NA; D: NA; CDR3: CASSPMDTQYF; DNA: TGTGCCAGCAGCCCAATGGATACGCAGTATTTT
J: TRBJ1-1; V: TRBV6-4; size: NA; D: NA; CDR3: CASSDSKGLLGAFF; DNA: TGTGCCAGCAGTGACTCGAAAGGGTTATTGGGCGCTTTCTTT
J: TRBJ2-2; V: TRBV3-1/TRBV3-2; size: NA; D: NA; CDR3: CASSQDRWGINTGELFF; DNA: TGTGCCAGCAGCCAAGATCGGTGGGGCATTAACACCGGGGAGCTGTTTTTT
J: TRBJ1-2; V: TRBV21-1; size: NA; D: NA; CDR3: CASSKEVEGPGGYTF; DNA: TGTGCCAGCAGCAAAGAGGTGGAGGGGCCTGGGGGCTACACCTTC
J: TRBJ2-3; V: TRBV18; size: NA; D: TRBD2; CDR3: CASSPTSRPDTQYF; DNA: TGTGCCAGCTCACCGACTAGCCGGCCCGATACGCAGTATTTT
J: TRBJ2-7; V: TRBV4-1; size: NA; D: TRBD1; CDR3: CASSQRTGEIYEQYF; DNA: TGCGCCAGCAGCCAAAGGACAGGGGAAATCTACGAGCAGTACTTC
J: TRBJ1-5; V: TRBV6-5; size: NA; D: NA; CDR3: CASSFNPWSNQPQHF; DNA: TGTGCCAGCAGTTTCAATCCCTGGAGCAATCAGCCCCAGCATTTT
J: TRBJ1-1; V: TRBV12-2; size: NA; D: NA; CDR3: CASRPDNRGLTEAFF; DNA: TGTGCAAGTCGCCCAGACAACAGGGGGCTTACTGAAGCTTTCTTT
J: TRBJ1-5; V: TRBV6-2/TRBV6-3; size: NA; D: NA; CDR3: CASSIPGPPSVVQHF; DNA: TGTGCCAGCAGTATACCAGGACCCCCTAGCGTAGTCCAGCATTTT
J: TRBJ1-2; V: TRBV3-1/TRBV3-2; size: NA; D: NA; CDR3: CASSQDWNGYTF; DNA: TGTGCCAGCAGCCAAGACTGGAATGGCTACACCTTC
J: TRBJ2-3; V: TRBV27; size: once; D: TRBD2; CDR3: CASSLSGLASTDTQYF; DNA: TGTGCCAGCAGTTTGTCTGGACTAGCTAGCACAGATACGCAGTATTTT
J: TRBJ1-2; V: TRBV5-4; size: NA; D: NA; CDR3: CASSLEGVDGYTF; DNA: TGTGCCAGCAGCCTGGAGGGTGTCGATGGCTACACCTTC
J: TRBJ1-5; V: TRBV5-8; size: NA; D: NA; CDR3: CASSLGAIGAGNQPQHF; DNA: TGTGCCAGCAGCTTGGGAGCGATAGGTGCCGGCAATCAGCCCCAGCATTTT
J: TRBJ2-3; V: TRBV15; size: NA; D: NA; CDR3: CATSRATAGTDTQYF; DNA: TGTGCCACCAGCAGAGCGACGGCGGGGACAGATACGCAGTATTTT
J: TRBJ1-1; V: TRBV29-1; size: NA; D: TRBD1; CDR3: CSVGRQGYTEAFF; DNA: TGCAGCGTTGGAAGACAGGGGTACACTGAAGCTTTCTTT
J: TRBJ2-7; V: TRBV5-1; size: NA; D: NA; CDR3: CASSLAGGEQYF; DNA: TGCGCCAGCAGCTTGGCCGGAGGCGAGCAGTACTTC
J: TRBJ1-1; V: TRBV7-2; size: NA; D: NA; CDR3: CASSLRRPNTEAFF; DNA: TGTGCCAGCAGCTTGCGTCGACCGAACACTGAAGCTTTCTTT
J: TRBJ1-5; V: TRBV19; size: NA; D: NA; CDR3: CASSVRTDYSNQPQHF; DNA: TGTGCCAGTAGTGTAAGGACAGACTATAGCAATCAGCCCCAGCATTTT
J: TRBJ2-5; V: TRBV3-1/TRBV3-2; size: NA; D: TRBD2; CDR3: CASSQNRLAQETQYF; DNA: TGTGCCAGCAGCCAAAATAGACTAGCACAGGAGACCCAGTACTTC
J: TRBJ1-4; V: TRBV6-1; size: NA; D: TRBD1; CDR3: CASSEVVGGGRLATNEKLFF; DNA: TGTGCCAGCAGTGAAGTAGTAGGAGGGGGCCGCCTAGCAACTAATGAAAAACTGTTTTTT
J: TRBJ1-2; V: TRBV20-1; size: NA; D: NA; CDR3: CRFGGSYGYTF; DNA: TGCAGATTCGGCGGGAGCTATGGCTACACCTTC
J: TRBJ1-4; V: TRBV5-1; size: NA; D: NA; CDR3: CASSGGTQQGEKLFF; DNA: TGCGCCAGCAGCGGTGGGACACAACAAGGAGAAAAACTGTTTTTT